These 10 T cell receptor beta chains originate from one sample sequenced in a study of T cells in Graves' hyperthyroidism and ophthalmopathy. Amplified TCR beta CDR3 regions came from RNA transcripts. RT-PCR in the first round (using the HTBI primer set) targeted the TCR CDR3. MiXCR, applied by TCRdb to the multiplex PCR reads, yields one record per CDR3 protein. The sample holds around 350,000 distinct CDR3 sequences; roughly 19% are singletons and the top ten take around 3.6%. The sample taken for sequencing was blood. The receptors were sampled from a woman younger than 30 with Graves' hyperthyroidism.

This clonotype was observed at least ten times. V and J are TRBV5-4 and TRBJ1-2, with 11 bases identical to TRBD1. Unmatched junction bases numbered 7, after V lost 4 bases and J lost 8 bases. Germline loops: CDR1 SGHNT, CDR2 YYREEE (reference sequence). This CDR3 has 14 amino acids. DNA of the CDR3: TGTGCCAGCAGCGCGGACAGGGGGCTAAGGGGCTACACCTTC. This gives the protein CASSADRGLRGYTF.

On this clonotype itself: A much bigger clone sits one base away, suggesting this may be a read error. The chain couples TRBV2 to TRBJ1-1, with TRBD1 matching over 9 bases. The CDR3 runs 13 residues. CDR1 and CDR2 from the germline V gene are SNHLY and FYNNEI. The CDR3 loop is CASSRDRETEACF. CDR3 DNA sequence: TGTGCCAGCAGTCGGGACAGGGAAACTGAAGCTTGCTTT.

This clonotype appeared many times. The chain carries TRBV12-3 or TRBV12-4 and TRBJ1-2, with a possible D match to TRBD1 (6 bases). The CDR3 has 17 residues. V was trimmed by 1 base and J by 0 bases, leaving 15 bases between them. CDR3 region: CASSLVGGLGANYGYTF. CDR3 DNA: TGTGCCAGCAGTTTAGTGGGGGGGCTTGGAGCTAACTATGGCTACACCTTC.

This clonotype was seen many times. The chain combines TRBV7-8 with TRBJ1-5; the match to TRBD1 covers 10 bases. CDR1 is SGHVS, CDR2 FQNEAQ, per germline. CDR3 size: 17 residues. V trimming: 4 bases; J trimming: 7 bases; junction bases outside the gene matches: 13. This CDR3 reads CASSSMRQGASGQPQHF. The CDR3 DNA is TGTGCCAGCAGCTCGATGAGACAGGGGGCGTCCGGCCAGCCCCAGCATTTT.

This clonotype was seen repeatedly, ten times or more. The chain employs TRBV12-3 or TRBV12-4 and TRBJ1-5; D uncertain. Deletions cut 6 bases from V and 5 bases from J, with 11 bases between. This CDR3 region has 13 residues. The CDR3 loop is CASRPSVDQPQHF. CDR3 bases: TGTGCCAGCAGGCCTAGTGTCGATCAGCCCCAGCATTTT.

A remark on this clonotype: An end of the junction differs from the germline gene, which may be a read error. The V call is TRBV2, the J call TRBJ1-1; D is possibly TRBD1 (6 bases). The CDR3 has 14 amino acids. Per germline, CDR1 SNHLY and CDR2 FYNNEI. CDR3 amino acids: CVSKGVLETYEAFF. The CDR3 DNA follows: TGTGTCAGCAAGGGGGTTCTGGAAACCTACGAAGCTTTCTTT.

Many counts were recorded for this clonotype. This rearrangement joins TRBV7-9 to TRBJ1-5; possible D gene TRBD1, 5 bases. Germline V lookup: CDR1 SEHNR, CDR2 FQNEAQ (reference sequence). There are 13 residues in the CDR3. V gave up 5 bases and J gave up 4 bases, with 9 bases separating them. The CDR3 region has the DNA TGTGCCAGCAGCACGGGACCGAATCAGCCCCAGCATTTT. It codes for CASSTGPNQPQHF.

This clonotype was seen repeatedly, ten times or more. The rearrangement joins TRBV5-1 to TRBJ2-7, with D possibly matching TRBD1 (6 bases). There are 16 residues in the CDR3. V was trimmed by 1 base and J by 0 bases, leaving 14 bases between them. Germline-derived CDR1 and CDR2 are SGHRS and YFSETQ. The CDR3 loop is CASSLMNREDSYEQYF. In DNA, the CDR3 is TGCGCCAGCAGCTTGATGAACAGGGAAGACTCCTACGAGCAGTACTTC. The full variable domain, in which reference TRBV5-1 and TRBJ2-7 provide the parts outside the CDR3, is KAGVTQTPRYLIKTRGQQVTLSCSPISGHRSVSWYQQTPGQGLQFLFEYFSETQRNKGNFPGRFSGRQFSNSRSEMNVSTLELGDSALYLCASSLMNREDSYEQYFGPGTRLTVT.

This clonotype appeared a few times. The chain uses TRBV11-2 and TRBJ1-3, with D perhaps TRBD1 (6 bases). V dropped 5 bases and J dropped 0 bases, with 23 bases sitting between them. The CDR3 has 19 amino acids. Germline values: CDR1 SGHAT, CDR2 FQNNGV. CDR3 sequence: CASSPLGGRGVSSGNTIYF. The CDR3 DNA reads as TGTGCCAGCAGCCCGCTTGGGGGCAGGGGCGTCAGCTCTGGAAACACCATATATTTT. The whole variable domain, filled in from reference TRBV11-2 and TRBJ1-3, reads EAGVAQSPRYKIIEKRQSVAFWCNPISGHATLYWYQQILGQGPKLLIQFQNNGVVDDSQLPKDRFSAERLKGVDSTLKIQPAKLEDSAVYLCASSPLGGRGVSSGNTIYFGEGSWLTVV.

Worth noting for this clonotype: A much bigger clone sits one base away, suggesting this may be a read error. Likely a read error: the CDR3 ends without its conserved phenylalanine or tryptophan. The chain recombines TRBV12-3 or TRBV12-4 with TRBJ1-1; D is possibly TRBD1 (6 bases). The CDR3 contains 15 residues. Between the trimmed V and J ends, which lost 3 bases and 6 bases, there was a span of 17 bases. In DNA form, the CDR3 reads TGTGCCAGCAGTTTTAGCTGGGGACCAGGGGCTGAAGCTTTCGTT. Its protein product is CASSFSWGPGAEAFV.